One and the same sample provided the 19 T cell receptor beta chains below, sequenced in a study of blood T cell repertoires in COVID-19 (dated by TCRdb to the early 2020s). Preparation of the library involved the immunoSEQ multiplex PCR assay. TCRdb retrieved this table from immuneACCESS and kept in-frame rearrangements only. Not all clones are present; in checked studies, unresolved V genes account for under half, and no reason is known for the remainder. In this sample the table shows hundreds of thousands of clones, around 88% of which occur a single time. Over 10% of the sample comes from the top ten. The sample comprised peripheral blood. The receptor source for this set is a woman between 45 and 65 years old with COVID-19, enrolled during active disease.

The chain carries TRBV29-1 and TRBJ2-1; no firm D call. CDR1 is SQVTM, CDR2 ANQGSEA, per germline. Trimming shortened V by 7 bases and J by 0 bases, and 13 bases separated the two germline ends. The CDR3 length is 14 residues. DNA for the CDR3: TGCAGCGCTATGACGGAGAGCTCCTACAATGAGCAGTTCTTC. Protein: CSAMTESSYNEQFF.

The rearrangement joins TRBV11-2 to TRBJ1-2; 10 bases align to TRBD1. The ends lost 0 bases at V and 7 bases at J; junction bases unmatched: 5. Germline-derived CDR1 and CDR2 are SGHAT and FQNNGV. The CDR3 covers 15 residues. The CDR3 loop reads CASSLETGGASGYTF. Written as DNA, the CDR3 is TGTGCCAGCAGCTTAGAGACAGGGGGCGCGAGTGGCTACACCTTC.

This chain connects TRBV12-5 to TRBJ2-5; TRBD1 agrees at 7 bases. Trimming took 5 bases from V and 0 from J; bases not matched to a gene: 6. CDR1 is LGHNT, CDR2 FRNRAP, per germline. This CDR3 is built from 15 residues. CDR3 sequence: CASGGGQTYQETQYF. Here the CDR3 DNA reads TGTGCTAGTGGTGGGGGACAGACGTACCAAGAGACCCAGTACTTC.

The chain is built from TRBV10-3 and TRBJ2-7, with D perhaps TRBD2 (7 bases). The CDR3 has 13 residues. Germline values: CDR1 ENHRY, CDR2 SYGVKD. Trimming took 6 bases from V and 3 from J, leaving 12 bases between them. The CDR3 DNA reads TGTGCCATCAGGGGGGAGGGGGTCTACGAGCAGTACTTC. Amino acid sequence: CAIRGEGVYEQYF.

V usage is TRBV27 and J usage is TRBJ2-4; a weak D match, TRBD2 (7 bases). From germline, CDR1 is MNHEY and CDR2 SMNVEV (reference sequence). V was trimmed by 3 bases and J by 6 bases, leaving 12 bases between them. CDR3 size: 14 residues. This chain's CDR3 is CASSFGRGRNIQYF. The DNA for the CDR3 is TGTGCCAGCAGTTTCGGGCGGGGGCGAAACATTCAGTACTTC.

This chain uses TRBV27 with TRBJ1-5; 9 nucleotides align to TRBD1. J lost 3 bases, V lost 4 bases, and 7 bases had no gene match. CDR3 size: 16 residues. Germline assignment: CDR1 MNHEY and CDR2 SMNVEV (reference sequence). This CDR3 reads CASSSLQGALNQPQHF. DNA for the CDR3: TGTGCCAGCAGTTCCTTACAGGGGGCTCTCAATCAGCCCCAGCATTTT.

J is TRBJ1-4 and V is TRBV5-8; 7 bases agree with TRBD1. Germline CDR1 and CDR2: SGHTS and YDEGEE. The trim removed 4 bases at V and 0 bases at J, leaving 9 bases unmatched. The length of the CDR3 is 17 residues. CDR3 sequence: CASSPGTVGPTNEKLFF. In nucleotides, the CDR3 is TGTGCCAGCAGCCCCGGGACAGTTGGCCCAACTAATGAAAAACTGTTTTTT.

The chain carries TRBV27 and TRBJ1-1; 7 bases are shared with TRBD1. Unmatched junction bases numbered 6, after V lost 7 bases and J lost 4 bases. There are 13 residues in the CDR3. CDR1 and CDR2 from the germline V gene are MNHEY and SMNVEV (reference sequence). CDR3 DNA sequence: TGTGCCAGCATAGACAGGGCTAGCACTGAAGCTTTCTTT. It encodes CASIDRASTEAFF.

The rearrangement joins TRBV24-1 to TRBJ1-2, with TRBD1 as a possible D gene (5 bases). CDR3 length: 13 amino acids. V lost 2 bases and J 4 bases, leaving 7 bases between the germline ends. Per germline, CDR1 KGHDR and CDR2 SFDVKD. The CDR3 loop reads CATSDWGSYGYTF. The CDR3 DNA reads as TGTGCCACCAGTGATTGGGGCTCCTATGGCTACACCTTC.

The chain has TRBV4-1 and TRBJ1-6; weak D call: TRBD1 (5 bases). This CDR3 spans 17 amino acids. V was shortened by 6 bases and J by 3 bases, with 18 bases between the two germline ends. From germline, CDR1 is MGHRA and CDR2 YSYEKL. The chain's CDR3 is CASSRGRARDYNSPLHF. CDR3 in DNA: TGCGCCAGCAGTAGGGGCAGGGCCCGTGACTATAATTCACCCCTCCACTTT.

The chain is built from TRBV5-4 and TRBJ2-2, with 7 positions matching TRBD1. This CDR3 contains 15 residues. V was clipped by 4 bases and J by 3 bases; unmatched bases: 6. Germline V gene data show CDR1 as SGHNT and CDR2 as YYREEE (reference sequence). The CDR3, as DNA: TGTGCCAGCAGCCCGGGACAGACTTACACCGGGGAGCTGTTTTTT. Its translation: CASSPGQTYTGELFF.

The V gene is TRBV3-1 (or the pseudogene TRBV3-2), the J gene TRBJ1-3; 7 nucleotides match TRBD1. This CDR3 comprises 14 residues. CDR1 is LGHDT and CDR2 is YNNKEL in the germline V gene (reference sequence). V lost 4 bases to trimming and J lost 6 bases; unmatched junction nucleotides: 6. The CDR3 DNA reads as TGTGCCAGCAGCCCCACAGACAGGGTAAACACCATATATTTT. Residues: CASSPTDRVNTIYF.

Of note for this clone: One end of the junction varies from germline; a read error may be responsible. The chain combines TRBV30 with TRBJ2-3; 9 positions match TRBD2. The CDR3 loop spans 15 amino acids. Germline V CDR1 and CDR2: GTSNPN, SVGIG (reference sequence). CDR3: CAWSFPGTSIDTQYF. In DNA, the CDR3 is TGTGCCTGGAGTTTTCCCGGGACTAGCATAGATACGCAGTATTTT.

The chain joins TRBV12-3 or TRBV12-4 to TRBJ1-5, with D perhaps matching TRBD1 (6 bases). Trimming cost V 5 bases and J 10 bases, with 15 bases left between them. CDR3 length equals 13 residues. The CDR3 bases are TGTGCCAGCAGTAACGGACAGCCGCAACCCCAGCATTTT. Protein: CASSNGQPQPQHF.

This clone was observed a handful of times. CDR3 sequence (DNA): TGCGCCAGCAGTGGAAATCACAGGGGGCTAACTGGCTACACCTTC. This sequence encodes CASSGNHRGLTGYTF. The chain has TRBV10-2 and TRBJ1-2, with TRBD1 matching over 9 bases. V lost 4 bases to trimming and J lost 7 bases; unmatched junction nucleotides: 10. This CDR3 spans 15 amino acids. Germline CDR1 is WSHSY and CDR2 is SAAADI.

A single count supports this clone. The J gene is TRBJ2-1, the V gene TRBV5-6; D call uncertain. Germline V lookup: CDR1 SGHDT, CDR2 YYEEEE. The CDR3 consists of 12 residues. Trimming left V 0 bases short and J 8 bases short, with 6 bases between. In nucleotides, the CDR3 is TGTGCCAGCAGCTTGGGAAGCCATGAGCAGTTCTTC. Its protein is CASSLGSHEQFF.

CDR3 amino acids: CATSDPRTSGGGELFF. In nucleotides, the CDR3 is TGTGCCACCAGTGACCCAAGGACTAGCGGGGGCGGGGAGCTGTTTTTT. The gene calls are TRBV24-1 and TRBJ2-2, with TRBD2 matching 13 bases. V lost 4 bases, J lost 7 bases, and 5 bases stayed unmatched. The CDR3 is 16 amino acids. CDR1 and CDR2 from the germline V gene are KGHDR and SFDVKD.

The chain couples TRBV6-5 to TRBJ2-7, with D possibly being TRBD2 (6 bases). Germline values: CDR1 MNHEY, CDR2 SVGAGI. Trimming took 6 bases from V and 2 from J, leaving 8 bases between them. The CDR3 totals 12 residues. In DNA, the CDR3 is TGTGCCAGCAGCCCGGGGGCCTACGAGCAGTACTTC. This sequence encodes CASSPGAYEQYF.

This clone is a singleton in its sample. The chain combines TRBV6-6 with TRBJ1-2, with D possibly matching TRBD1 (6 bases). Germline lookup yields CDR1 MNHNY and CDR2 SVGAGI (reference sequence). This CDR3 spans 14 amino acids. Trimming took 4 bases from V and 8 from J, leaving 17 bases between them. The DNA for the CDR3 is TGTGCCAGCAGTTTGACAGGTTCAGCAGGAGGCTACACCTTC. Amino acids: CASSLTGSAGGYTF.